Detailed here is one T cell receptor (beta chain). Its antigen is unknown. Second-dose groups at about 4 or about 12 weeks were pooled. The repertoire was sequenced with immunoSEQ multiplex PCR; TCRdb's copy has only in-frame clones and lacks some. Of 45,000 or so clones in the sample, about 92% are singletons; the top ten hold about a third. The data belong to a study of T cell responses to AZD1222 COVID-19 vaccine. Study-level points and caveats: Regions left unmutated in variants are reportedly the target of nearly half of spike-specific TCRs. Clonal diversity was possibly underestimated, and the donors were mostly white British, with more females. Repertoires were obtained solely post-peak T cell response.

Looked up from germline, CDR1 is SNHLY and CDR2 is FYNNEI. After removal of 3 bases from V and 3 bases from J, the junction contained 11 bases not matched to a gene. The CDR3 covers 20 residues. Sequencing was performed on peripheral blood, taken 28 days after the second AZD1222 dose. The chain combines TRBV2 with TRBJ2-2; TRBD2 matches 15 bases. The TCR comes from an adult who received the AZD1222 COVID-19 vaccine. The DNA for the CDR3 is TGTGCCAGCAGTGATTTCCGGACTAGCGGGGGGGCGGTAGACACCGGGGAGCTGTTTTTT. This encodes CASSDFRTSGGAVDTGELFF.